The 9 T cell receptor beta chains below were found in one sample sequenced in a study of shared clonotypes between healthy human individuals. The data were produced by immunoSEQ multiplex PCR, yet TCRdb's version contains in-frame clones alone and is incomplete. Altogether approximately 2.5 million clones are present, 90% to 95% being singletons, with the ten largest covering approximately 0.35%. Sequencing was performed on naive CD4+ T cells from PBMCs. As for subset: CD45RA+ positively selected. The receptors here all came from a man aged 18 to 29 in good health. Some clones in this sample may be carry-over from other donors' samples.

The gene calls are TRBV6-5 and TRBJ2-5, with 7 positions matching TRBD2. After removal of 4 bases from V and 4 bases from J, the junction contained 6 bases not matched to a gene. The germline gives CDR1 MNHEY, CDR2 SVGAGI. CDR3 size: 14 residues. The CDR3 here is CASSSGASGETQYF. Here the CDR3 DNA reads TGTGCCAGCAGTTCCGGGGCTAGCGGAGAGACCCAGTACTTC.

V gene TRBV6-6 combines with J gene TRBJ2-3, with 10 bases fitting TRBD1. The CDR3 has 16 amino acids. V gave up 2 bases and J gave up 5 bases; unmatched junction bases: 7. Germline CDR1 is MNHNY and CDR2 is SVGAGI (reference sequence). The CDR3: CASSYRPGTGEDTQYF. CDR3 bases: TGTGCCAGCAGTTACCGTCCCGGGACAGGGGAAGATACGCAGTATTTT.

The genes are TRBV7-5 and TRBJ2-3; the table's D call, TRBD2, was not checked against the DNA. TRBV7-5 is a pseudogene locus. The CDR3 has 18 amino acids. DNA of the CDR3: TGTGCCAGAAGCTTAGCGCGTACTAGCGGGAGGGCCCCAGATACGCAGTATTTT. Amino acids: CARSLARTSGRAPDTQYF.

The chain is built from TRBV7-3 and TRBJ2-1, with D maybe TRBD1 (5 bases). Germline V gives CDR1 SGHTA, CDR2 FQGTGA. The V end was cut by 5 bases, the J end by 0 bases, with 11 bases between. The CDR3 spans 15 residues. CDR3 amino acids: CASSPMGRSYNEQFF. CDR3 DNA sequence: TGTGCCAGCAGCCCGATGGGGCGCTCCTACAATGAGCAGTTCTTC.

The rearrangement links TRBV9 to TRBJ2-1, with a weak D call TRBD1 (5 bases). The CDR3 runs to 15 residues. Deletions cut 2 bases from V and 0 bases from J, with 9 bases between. The germline V gene encodes CDR1 SGDLS and CDR2 YYNGEE. The CDR3 region is CASSVTDSSYNEQFF. CDR3 in DNA: TGTGCCAGCAGCGTCACAGACAGCTCCTACAATGAGCAGTTCTTC.

The chain carries TRBV11-2 and TRBJ2-3; TRBD2 matches 9 bases. CDR3 size: 15 residues. The germline gives CDR1 SGHAT, CDR2 FQNNGV. J lost 2 bases, V lost 2 bases, and 2 bases had no gene match. The CDR3 protein is CASSLLAGHTDTQYF. CDR3 DNA sequence: TGTGCCAGCAGCTTACTAGCGGGGCACACAGATACGCAGTATTTT.

CDR3 sequence: CASSPRASPGELFF. The CDR3 nucleotides are TGTGCCAGCAGTCCCCGGGCCTCCCCCGGGGAGCTGTTTTTT. This sequence joins TRBV28 and TRBJ2-2; D remains ambiguous. This CDR3 has 14 residues. The V end lost 5 bases, the J end lost 6 bases, and 13 bases lay between the germline ends. Germline V gives CDR1 MDHEN, CDR2 SYDVKM.

V is TRBV18 and J is TRBJ1-3; D ambiguous. This CDR3 has 15 residues. The germline gives CDR1 KGHSH, CDR2 LQKENI. V dropped 1 base and J dropped 2 bases, with 9 bases sitting between them. The CDR3, as DNA: TGTGCCAGCTCACCACTATCTGGGCCTGGAAACACCATATATTTT. Translated, it gives CASSPLSGPGNTIYF.

Turning to this clone: Other nucleotide sequences from this sample produce the same CDR3. The genes are TRBV5-1 and TRBJ2-3, with D maybe TRBD2 (5 bases). The V and J ends lost 2 bases and 0 bases respectively, with 10 bases between them. The CDR3 spans 15 residues. Germline CDR1 reads SGHRS; CDR2 reads YFSETQ. The CDR3 DNA sequence: TGCGCCAGCAGCTTCAGCGGCTCTAGCACAGATACGCAGTATTTT. The encoded protein is CASSFSGSSTDTQYF. Filled out from reference TRBV5-1 and TRBJ2-3, the complete variable domain reads KAGVTQTPRYLIKTRGQQVTLSCSPISGHRSVSWYQQTPGQGLQFLFEYFSETQRNKGNFPGRFSGRQFSNSRSEMNVSTLELGDSALYLCASSFSGSSTDTQYFGPGTRLTVL.